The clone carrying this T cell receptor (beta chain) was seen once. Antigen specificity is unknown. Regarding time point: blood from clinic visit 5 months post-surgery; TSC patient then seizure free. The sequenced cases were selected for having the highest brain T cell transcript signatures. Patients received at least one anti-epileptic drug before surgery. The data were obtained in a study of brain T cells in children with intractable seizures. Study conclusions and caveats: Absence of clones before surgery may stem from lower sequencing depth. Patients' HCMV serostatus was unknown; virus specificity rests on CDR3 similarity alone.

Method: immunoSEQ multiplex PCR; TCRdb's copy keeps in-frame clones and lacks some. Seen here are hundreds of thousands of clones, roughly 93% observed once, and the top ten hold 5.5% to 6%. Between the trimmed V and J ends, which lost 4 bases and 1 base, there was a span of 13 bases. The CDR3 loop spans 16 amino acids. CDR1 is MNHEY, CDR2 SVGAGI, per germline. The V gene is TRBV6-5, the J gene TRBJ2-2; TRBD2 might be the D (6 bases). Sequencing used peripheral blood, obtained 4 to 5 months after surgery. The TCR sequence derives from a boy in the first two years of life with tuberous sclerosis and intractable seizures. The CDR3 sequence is CASSSSNGGNTGELFF. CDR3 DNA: TGTGCCAGCAGTTCCTCTAACGGGGGGAACACCGGGGAGCTGTTTTTT.